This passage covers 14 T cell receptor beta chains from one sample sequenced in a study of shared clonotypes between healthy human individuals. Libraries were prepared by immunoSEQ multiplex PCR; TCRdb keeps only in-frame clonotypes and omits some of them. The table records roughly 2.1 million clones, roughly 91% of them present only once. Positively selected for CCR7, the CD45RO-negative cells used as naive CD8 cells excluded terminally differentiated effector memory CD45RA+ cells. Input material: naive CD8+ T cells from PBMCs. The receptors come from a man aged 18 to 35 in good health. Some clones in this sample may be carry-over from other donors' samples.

For the CDR3, the DNA is TGCAGCGGCACAGCGGGGAATACCTACAATGAGCAGTTCTTC. This translates into CSGTAGNTYNEQFF. The genes are TRBV29-1 and TRBJ2-1; 7 positions match TRBD2. CDR1 SQVTM and CDR2 ANQGSEA come from the germline V gene. J was trimmed by 2 bases and V by 7 bases; bases with no gene match: 8. This CDR3 is built from 14 residues.

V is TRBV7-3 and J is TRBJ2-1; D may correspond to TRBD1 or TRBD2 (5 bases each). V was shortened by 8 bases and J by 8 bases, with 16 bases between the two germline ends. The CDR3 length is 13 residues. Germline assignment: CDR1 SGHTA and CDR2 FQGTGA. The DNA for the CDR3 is TGTGCCAGCGGCTGGGTGTTGGGGGATGAGCAGTTCTTC. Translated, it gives CASGWVLGDEQFF.

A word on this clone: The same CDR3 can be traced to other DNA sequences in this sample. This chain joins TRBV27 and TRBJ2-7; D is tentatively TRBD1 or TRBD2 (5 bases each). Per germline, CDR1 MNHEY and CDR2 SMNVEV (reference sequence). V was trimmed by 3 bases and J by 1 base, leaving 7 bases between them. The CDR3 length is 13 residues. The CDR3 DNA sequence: TGTGCCAGCAGTTTCGGGGCATCCTACGAGCAGTACTTC. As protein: CASSFGASYEQYF.

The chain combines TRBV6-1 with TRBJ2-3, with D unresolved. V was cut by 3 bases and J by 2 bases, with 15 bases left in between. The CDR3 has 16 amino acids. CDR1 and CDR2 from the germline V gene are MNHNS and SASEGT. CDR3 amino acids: CASSEWVGQLTDTQYF. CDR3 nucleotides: TGTGCCAGCAGTGAGTGGGTAGGGCAGCTCACAGATACGCAGTATTTT.

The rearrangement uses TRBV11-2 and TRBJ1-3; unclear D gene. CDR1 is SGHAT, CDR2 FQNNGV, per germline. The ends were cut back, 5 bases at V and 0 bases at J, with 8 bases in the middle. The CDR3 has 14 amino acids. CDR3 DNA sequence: TGTGCCAGCAGCCCCGTGCCCTCTGGAAACACCATATATTTT. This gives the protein CASSPVPSGNTIYF.

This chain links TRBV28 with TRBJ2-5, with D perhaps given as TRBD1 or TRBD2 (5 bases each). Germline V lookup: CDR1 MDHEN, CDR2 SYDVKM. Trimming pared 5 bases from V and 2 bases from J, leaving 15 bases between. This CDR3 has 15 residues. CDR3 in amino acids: CASSGARDLQETQYF. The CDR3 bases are TGTGCCAGCAGTGGAGCTAGGGACCTTCAAGAGACCCAGTACTTC.

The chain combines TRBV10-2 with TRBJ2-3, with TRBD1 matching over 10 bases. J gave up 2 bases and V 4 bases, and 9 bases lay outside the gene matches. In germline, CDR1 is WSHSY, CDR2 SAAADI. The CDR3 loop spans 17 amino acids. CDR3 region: CASSVGTGVLTTDTQYF. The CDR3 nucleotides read TGCGCCAGCAGTGTCGGGACAGGGGTACTAACCACAGATACGCAGTATTTT.

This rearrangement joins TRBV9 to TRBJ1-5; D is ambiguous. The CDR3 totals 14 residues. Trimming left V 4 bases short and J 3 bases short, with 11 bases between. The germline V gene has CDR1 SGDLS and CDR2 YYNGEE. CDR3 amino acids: CASSPEGDNQPQHF. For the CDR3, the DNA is TGTGCCAGCAGCCCGGAGGGAGACAATCAGCCCCAGCATTTT.

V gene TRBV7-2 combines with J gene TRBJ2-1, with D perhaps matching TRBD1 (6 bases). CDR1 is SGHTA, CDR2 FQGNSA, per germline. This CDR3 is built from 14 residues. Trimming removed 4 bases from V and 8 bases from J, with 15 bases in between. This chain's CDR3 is CASSWRTGIDEQFF. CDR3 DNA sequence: TGTGCCAGCAGCTGGAGAACAGGGATCGATGAGCAGTTCTTC.

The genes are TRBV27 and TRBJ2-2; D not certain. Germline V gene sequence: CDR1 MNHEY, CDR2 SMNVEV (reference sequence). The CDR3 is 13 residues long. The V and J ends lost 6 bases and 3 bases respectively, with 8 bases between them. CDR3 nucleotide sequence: TGTGCCAGCAGCGGCAGTCACACCGGGGAGCTGTTTTTT. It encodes CASSGSHTGELFF.

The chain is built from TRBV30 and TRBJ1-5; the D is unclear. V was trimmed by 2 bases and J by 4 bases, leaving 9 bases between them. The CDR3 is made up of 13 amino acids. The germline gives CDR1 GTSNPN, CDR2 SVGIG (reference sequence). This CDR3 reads CAWSNGRNQPQHF. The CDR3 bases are TGTGCCTGGAGTAACGGACGTAATCAGCCCCAGCATTTT.

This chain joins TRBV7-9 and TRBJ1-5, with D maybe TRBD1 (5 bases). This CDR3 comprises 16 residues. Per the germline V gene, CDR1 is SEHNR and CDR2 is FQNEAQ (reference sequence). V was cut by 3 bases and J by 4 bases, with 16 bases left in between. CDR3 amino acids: CASSFGGEVGNQPQHF. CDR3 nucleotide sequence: TGTGCCAGCAGCTTTGGGGGGGAGGTAGGGAATCAGCCCCAGCATTTT.

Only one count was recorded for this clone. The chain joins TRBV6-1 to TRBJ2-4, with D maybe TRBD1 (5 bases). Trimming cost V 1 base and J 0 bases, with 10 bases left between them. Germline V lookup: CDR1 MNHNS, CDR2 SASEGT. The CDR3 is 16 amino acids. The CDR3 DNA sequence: TGTGCCAGCAGTGAAGACAGGCGTCTAGCCAAAAACATTCAGTACTTC. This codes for CASSEDRRLAKNIQYF.

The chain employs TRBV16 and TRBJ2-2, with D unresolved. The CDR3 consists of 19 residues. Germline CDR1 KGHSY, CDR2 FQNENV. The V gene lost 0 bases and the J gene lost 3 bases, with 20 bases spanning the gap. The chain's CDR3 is CASSQSWGMSENYTGELFF. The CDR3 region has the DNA TGTGCCAGCAGCCAATCTTGGGGAATGTCAGAGAATTACACCGGGGAGCTGTTTTTT.